This TCR beta chain came from a study of blood T cells in healthy people across ages. Alongside a J-beta primer mix, a sample-barcoded 5' primer served in a second PCR lasting about 6 to 11 cycles. Each cDNA molecule carried a tag from a template-switch adaptor that contained 12 random nucleotides. TCRdb reprocessed the 5' RACE reads via MiXCR and lists one record per CDR3 protein. The sample lists around 1.7 million distinct CDR3 sequences; 28% were seen once. Trimming shortened V by 5 bases and J by 6 bases, and 4 bases separated the two germline ends. The CDR3 spans 10 residues. Per germline, CDR1 SNHLY and CDR2 FYNNEI.

The source material was blood. The chain carries TRBV2 and TRBJ1-1; D call uncertain. This clonotype originated in a woman aged 30 to 39 in good health. The chain's CDR3 is CASSFAEAFF. The DNA of the CDR3 is TGTGCCAGCAGTTTTGCTGAAGCTTTCTTT.